These T cell receptor beta chains were read from a single sample in a study of cytomegalovirus exposure and HLA in healthy donors. Here immunoSEQ multiplex PCR was the method, and the copy in TCRdb shows in-frame clones only, minus some. The sample carries fewer than 250,000 clones, around three quarters recorded once. The sequenced sample was PBMCs. The receptors derive from a young woman in good health and CMV-seronegative. Each CDR3 is given with its conserved first and last residue. D genes are given only for firm matches. Not every row has a clone size; where given, it reads once, few, many or a size class.

size	V	D	J	CDR3	DNA
.	TRBV28	TRBD1	TRBJ1-1	CASSYSGGTEAFF	TGTGCCAGCAGTTATTCAGGGGGCACTGAAGCTTTCTTT
once	TRBV7-9	.	TRBJ1-2	CATTGTTTNYGYTF	TGTGCCACTACCGGGACAACGACTAACTATGGCTACACCTTC
.	TRBV5-6	.	TRBJ1-6	CASSVVPSTSSPLHF	TGTGCCAGCAGTGTGGTCCCCTCCACTTCTTCACCCCTCCACTTT
.	TRBV5-6	TRBD1	TRBJ1-5	CASSFSGGRSNQPQHF	TGTGCCAGCAGCTTCTCAGGGGGCCGAAGCAATCAGCCCCAGCATTTT
few	TRBV11-3	TRBD1	TRBJ1-1	CASSSGQGSEAFF	TGTGCCAGCAGCTCGGGACAGGGGAGTGAAGCTTTCTTT
.	TRBV18	TRBD1	TRBJ2-3	CASSGPPQGGTDTQYF	TGTGCCAGCTCAGGTCCTCCACAGGGGGGCACAGATACGCAGTATTTT
.	TRBV28	.	TRBJ1-5	CASRLGRGSNQPQHF	TGTGCCAGCAGATTGGGCAGGGGCAGCAATCAGCCCCAGCATTTT
.	TRBV6-5	.	TRBJ1-2	CASKDSNYGYTF	TGTGCCAGCAAGGACTCGAACTATGGCTACACCTTC
.	TRBV7-9	TRBD2	TRBJ2-7	CASSREGLAGYEQYF	TGTGCCAGCAGCCGAGAAGGACTAGCGGGGTACGAGCAGTACTTC
.	TRBV18	.	TRBJ2-5	CASSGGLPGRETQYF	TGTGCCAGTTCAGGGGGACTCCCAGGCCGGGAGACCCAGTACTTC
.	TRBV28	TRBD2	TRBJ2-2	CASSLYSGRGIPGELFF	TGTGCCAGCAGTTTATATTCGGGGCGGGGGATACCCGGGGAGCTGTTTTTT
.	TRBV27	.	TRBJ2-1	CASRSPGDSERYNEQFF	TGTGCCAGCAGATCCCCTGGCGACAGCGAGAGGTACAATGAGCAGTTCTTC
.	TRBV7-2	.	TRBJ2-1	CASSLRGSGWGEQFF	TGTGCCAGCAGCTTAAGGGGAAGCGGGTGGGGTGAGCAGTTCTTC
.	TRBV6-1	TRBD1	TRBJ2-1	CASRDRGRGEQFF	TGTGCCAGCAGGGACAGGGGGCGCGGTGAGCAGTTCTTC
.	TRBV10-2	.	TRBJ2-7	CASSVQGNYEQYF	TGCGCCAGCAGTGTCCAGGGGAACTACGAGCAGTACTTC
.	TRBV2	.	TRBJ1-1	CASTGRGNTEAFF	TGTGCCAGCACCGGACGGGGGAACACTGAAGCTTTCTTT
.	TRBV7-9	.	TRBJ1-5	CSSTMGGDNQPQHF	TGTTCCAGCACCATGGGGGGGGACAATCAGCCCCAGCATTTT
few	TRBV28	TRBD1	TRBJ1-2	CASSPRDSSNYGYTF	TGTGCCAGCAGCCCTCGGGACAGCTCTAACTATGGCTACACCTTC
.	TRBV19	TRBD1	TRBJ1-6	CASNTGGVSPLHF	TGTGCCAGTAACACAGGGGGAGTTTCACCCCTCCACTTT
.	TRBV15	.	TRBJ2-7	CATSPTPTYEQYF	TGTGCCACCAGCCCTACCCCTACCTACGAGCAGTACTTC
.	TRBV6-6	.	TRBJ2-1	CASSYAQGSYNEQFF	TGTGCCAGCAGTTACGCCCAGGGGTCCTACAATGAGCAGTTCTTC
.	TRBV19	.	TRBJ2-1	CASSIFLGKLIGNEQFF	TGTGCCAGTAGTATATTCCTCGGGAAGCTTATTGGGAATGAGCAGTTCTTC
.	TRBV7-9	.	TRBJ1-1	CSSFPHGGLNTEAFF	TGTTCCAGCTTTCCCCATGGGGGGTTGAACACTGAAGCTTTCTTT
few	TRBV27	TRBD1	TRBJ1-4	CASTSGQGYQKLFF	TGTGCCAGCACCTCGGGACAGGGATATCAGAAACTGTTTTTT
few	TRBV5-1	TRBD2	TRBJ2-7	CASSIGTSGTREQYF	TGCGCCAGCAGCATCGGGACTAGCGGGACGAGGGAGCAGTACTTC
.	TRBV9	TRBD2	TRBJ2-5	CASSDSGGILKETQYF	TGTGCCAGCAGCGATAGCGGGGGGATCCTGAAAGAGACCCAGTACTTC
.	TRBV5-5	TRBD1	TRBJ2-6	CASSTQGQSGANVLTF	TGTGCCAGCAGCACACAGGGACAGTCTGGGGCCAACGTCCTGACTTTC
.	TRBV5-1	.	TRBJ2-5	CASSFGNQETQYF	TGCGCCAGCAGCTTTGGCAACCAAGAGACCCAGTACTTC
few	TRBV29-1	TRBD1	TRBJ1-1	CSAGTVNTEAFF	TGCAGCGCCGGGACAGTGAACACTGAAGCTTTCTTT
.	TRBV11-3	TRBD1	TRBJ2-2	CASSSTGADTGELFF	TGTGCCAGCAGCTCAACAGGGGCGGACACCGGGGAGCTGTTTTTT
.	TRBV7-2	TRBD2	TRBJ2-5	CASSEPGTSGETQYF	TGTGCCAGCAGCGAACCTGGGACTAGCGGAGAGACCCAGTACTTC
.	TRBV2	.	TRBJ1-4	CASTQGTNEKLFF	TGTGCCAGTACCCAGGGAACTAATGAAAAACTGTTTTTT
.	TRBV10-3	TRBD1	TRBJ1-4	CAIRGTGEKLFF	TGTGCCATCAGAGGGACAGGAGAAAAACTGTTTTTT
.	TRBV6-1	.	TRBJ2-7	CASRPLGATYEQYF	TGTGCCAGCAGGCCCCTGGGGGCCACCTACGAGCAGTACTTC
few	TRBV28	.	TRBJ1-1	CASSSGNTEAFF	TGTGCCAGCAGTTCAGGGAACACTGAAGCTTTCTTT
.	TRBV30	TRBD1	TRBJ2-4	CAWSTGGGLGIQYF	TGTGCCTGGAGTACAGGGGGCGGATTGGGCATTCAGTACTTC
few	TRBV6-9	TRBD1	TRBJ1-2	CASSYPRGRRAYGYTF	TGTGCCAGCAGTTATCCCAGGGGGCGCCGCGCCTATGGCTACACCTTC
.	TRBV5-8	.	TRBJ1-5	CASSFRGGNQPQHF	TGTGCCAGCAGCTTTCGCGGGGGCAATCAGCCCCAGCATTTT
.	TRBV7-2	.	TRBJ2-5	CASSFKPGTQYF	TGTGCCAGCAGCTTCAAACCGGGGACCCAGTACTTC
.	TRBV19	.	TRBJ2-7	CASSPPPGHVF	TGTGCCAGTAGTCCCCCCCCGGGACACGTCTTC
.	TRBV5-1	.	TRBJ2-2	CASSIQGSPGELFF	TGCGCCAGCAGCATTCAGGGAAGTCCCGGGGAGCTGTTTTTT
.	TRBV28	.	TRBJ2-3	CASSLWSQGTDTQYF	TGTGCCAGCAGTTTATGGAGTCAGGGGACAGATACGCAGTATTTT
.	TRBV19	.	TRBJ2-2	CASRNRGTGELFF	TGTGCCAGTAGGAATAGAGGCACCGGGGAGCTGTTTTTT
.	TRBV6-1	.	TRBJ2-2	CASSEARQGSGELFF	TGTGCCAGCAGTGAAGCTAGGCAGGGGAGCGGGGAGCTGTTTTTT
few	TRBV28	.	TRBJ2-5	CASSFPTIQETQYF	TGTGCCAGCAGTTTTCCGACTATCCAAGAGACCCAGTACTTC
.	TRBV28	.	TRBJ1-1	CASSTLGGLGEAFF	TGTGCCAGCAGCACACTCGGAGGGCTGGGTGAGGCTTTCTTT
few	TRBV7-8	.	TRBJ1-4	CASSLRQGGEKLFF	TGTGCCAGCAGCTTACGGCAGGGTGGAGAAAAACTGTTTTTT
.	TRBV7-9	.	TRBJ1-1	CASSANRRGRTEAFF	TGTGCCAGCAGCGCGAATCGGAGGGGTCGGACTGAAGCTTTCTTT
.	TRBV7-2	TRBD1	TRBJ1-1	CASSARRQGNTEAFF	TGTGCCAGCAGCGCCCGGCGACAGGGGAACACTGAAGCTTTCTTT
.	TRBV7-3	TRBD2	TRBJ2-3	CASSSGTSGSTDTQYF	TGTGCCAGCAGCTCAGGGACTAGCGGCTCCACAGATACGCAGTATTTT